One sample yielded the 14 T cell receptor beta chains listed below, sequenced in a study of T cell responses to AZD1222 COVID-19 vaccine. The assay was immunoSEQ multiplex PCR, and TCRdb's table has in-frame clones only and misses some. The sample lists 130,000 or so clones; 75% to 95% were seen once. The source material was peripheral blood, sampled on day 0 of AZD1222 vaccination. These receptors all stem from an adult in good health.

CDR3 DNA: TGTGCCAGCAGCCGAAACACTGAAGCTTTCTTT. This gives the protein CASSRNTEAFF. The rearrangement links TRBV16 to TRBJ1-1; D not resolved. From germline, CDR1 is KGHSY and CDR2 FQNENV. The CDR3 is 11 residues long. The V end was cut by 4 bases, the J end by 2 bases, with 2 bases between.

V is TRBV28 and J is TRBJ2-6; D gene uncertain. The V gene lost 6 bases and the J gene lost 0 bases, with 3 bases spanning the gap. There are 13 residues in the CDR3. Per germline, CDR1 MDHEN and CDR2 SYDVKM. This chain's CDR3 is CASRPSGANVLTF. In DNA form, the CDR3 reads TGTGCCAGCAGGCCCTCTGGGGCCAACGTCCTGACTTTC.

The chain carries TRBV7-9 and TRBJ1-3; a possible D gene is TRBD1 (5 bases). Trimming shortened V by 2 bases and J by 2 bases, and 13 bases separated the two germline ends. This CDR3 is built from 16 residues. Per the germline V gene, CDR1 is SEHNR and CDR2 is FQNEAQ (reference sequence). CDR3 bases: TGTGCCAGCAGCTTAACATCAGGGCTAACTGGAAACACCATATATTTT. It specifies CASSLTSGLTGNTIYF.

The chain has TRBV24-1 and TRBJ2-3; 13 bases align to TRBD2. CDR3 length: 14 amino acids. CDR1 and CDR2 from the germline V gene are KGHDR and SFDVKD. J was trimmed by 6 bases and V by 10 bases; bases with no gene match: 6. The chain's CDR3 is CATGTSGEADTQYF. The CDR3 DNA reads TGTGCCACGGGGACTAGCGGGGAGGCTGATACGCAGTATTTT.

The chain couples TRBV5-6 to TRBJ2-7; D might be TRBD1 or TRBD2, each matching 5 bases. Between the trimmed V and J ends, which lost 1 base and 0 bases, there was a span of 20 bases. This CDR3 contains 18 residues. Looked up from germline, CDR1 is SGHDT and CDR2 is YYEEEE. DNA for the CDR3: TGTGCCAGCAGCTTGAGAGAGGGGATCACCTGGGGCTCCTACGAGCAGTACTTC. It specifies CASSLREGITWGSYEQYF.

V gene TRBV7-9 combines with J gene TRBJ2-6; D assignment may be TRBD1 or TRBD2 (6 bases each). CDR1 is SEHNR and CDR2 is FQNEAQ in the germline V gene (reference sequence). The CDR3 contains 19 residues. Trimming left V 7 bases short and J 3 bases short, with 25 bases between. The CDR3 bases are TGTGCCAGCACCCCTTACGGGGGCAGGGCGAGCGGTGGGGCCAACGTCCTGACTTTC. The encoded protein is CASTPYGGRASGGANVLTF.

This chain uses TRBV28 with TRBJ1-5; tentatively, D is TRBD1 (5 bases). In germline, CDR1 is MDHEN, CDR2 SYDVKM. Trimming shortened V by 3 bases and J by 1 base, and 16 bases separated the two germline ends. This CDR3 region has 17 residues. CDR3 sequence: CASSFSKVRGSNQPQHF. CDR3 nucleotides: TGTGCCAGCAGTTTCTCCAAAGTAAGGGGAAGCAATCAGCCCCAGCATTTT.

The V and J genes are TRBV6-6 and TRBJ1-5; possible D gene TRBD1, 6 bases. The CDR3 has 15 residues. The V gene lost 3 bases and the J gene lost 3 bases, with 12 bases spanning the gap. Germline CDR1 is MNHNY and CDR2 is SVGAGI (reference sequence). Here the CDR3 DNA reads TGTGCCAGCAGTTATCCCAGGGGCCCCAATCAGCCCCAGCATTTT. Translation: CASSYPRGPNQPQHF.

The chain recombines TRBV27 with TRBJ1-2; 8 nucleotides align to TRBD1. V lost 3 bases to trimming and J lost 4 bases; unmatched junction nucleotides: 7. Germline loops: CDR1 MNHEY, CDR2 SMNVEV (reference sequence). The CDR3 is 15 amino acids. CDR3 sequence reads: CASSFGQGLGYGYTF. DNA of the CDR3: TGTGCCAGCAGTTTCGGACAGGGCCTTGGCTATGGCTACACCTTC.

This clone showed up just once. J is TRBJ2-3 and V is TRBV6-5; 7 nucleotides align to TRBD1. Trimming took 5 bases from V and 4 from J; bases not matched to a gene: 9. Germline V gene lookup returns CDR1 MNHEY and CDR2 SVGAGI. This CDR3 has 15 residues. Here the CDR3 DNA reads TGTGCCAGCAGTACCGACAGGGTTGCCGCAGATACGCAGTATTTT. It yields the protein CASSTDRVAADTQYF.

Of note for this clone: At the DNA level, this CDR3 is encoded by other sequences in the same sample as well. This rearrangement joins TRBV6-5 to TRBJ2-2; TRBD2 agrees at 10 bases. V lost 2 bases and J lost 1; bases outside the gene matches: 1. CDR1 MNHEY and CDR2 SVGAGI come from the germline V gene. This CDR3 has 16 residues. CDR3 DNA sequence: TGTGCCAGCAGTTACCGACTAGCGGGGAACACCGGGGAGCTGTTTTTT. It codes for CASSYRLAGNTGELFF.

The genes are TRBV2 and TRBJ2-5; D is undetermined. The CDR3 is 13 amino acids. Trimming removed 1 base at V and 4 bases at J, with 7 bases between. Germline assignment: CDR1 SNHLY and CDR2 FYNNEI. Here the CDR3 DNA reads TGTGCCAGCAGTGAAGTCCCGAGAGAGACCCAGTACTTC. Protein sequence: CASSEVPRETQYF.

The gene calls are TRBV30 and TRBJ2-5; 14 bases line up with TRBD2. J gave up 5 bases and V 3 bases, and 5 bases lay outside the gene matches. The CDR3 totals 15 residues. CDR1 is GTSNPN, CDR2 SVGIG, per germline (reference sequence). CDR3 nucleotides: TGTGCCTGGAGCGGACTAGCGGGGGGTTTCGAGACCCAGTACTTC. Protein sequence: CAWSGLAGGFETQYF.

This clone occurred once. The rearrangement links TRBV21-1 to TRBJ2-7; the table's TRBD1 call for D was not verified on the DNA. TRBV21-1 is flagged as a pseudogene. The CDR3 extends over 14 amino acids. The CDR3 sequence is CASSKGQDSYEQYF. As DNA, the CDR3 is TGTGCCAGCAGCAAAGGACAGGATTCCTACGAGCAGTACTTC.